The T cell receptor beta chain described here comes from a study of blood T cell repertoires in COVID-19. Study as a whole: The United States, Italy and Spain supplied acute and convalescent COVID-19 samples.

Assay: immunoSEQ multiplex PCR; the TCRdb copy retains only in-frame clones and omits some. The sample has approximately 200,000 clones; about nine tenths are singletons. The study assigned cohorts using participant-reported clinical history. Germline-derived CDR1 and CDR2 are SGDLS and YYNGEE. Germline trimming cut 4 bases from V and 3 bases from J; bases unmatched to any gene: 4. This CDR3 comprises 14 residues. This TCR derives from a woman aged 25 to 39 who had recovered from COVID-19. The source material was PBMCs or T cells enriched from blood (not recorded which). The chain has TRBV9 and TRBJ2-7; 10 bases fit TRBD1. The CDR3 region is CASSPGQGNYEQYF. Here the CDR3 DNA reads TGTGCCAGCAGCCCGGGACAGGGGAACTACGAGCAGTACTTC. Filled out from reference TRBV9 and TRBJ2-7, the complete variable domain reads DSGVTQTPKHLITATGQRVTLRCSPRSGDLSVYWYQQSLDQGLQFLIQYYNGEERAKGNILERFSAQQFPDLHSELNLSSLELGDSALYFCASSPGQGNYEQYFGPGTRLTVT.